A selection of T cell receptor beta chains follows, all from one sample in a study of T cell changes during pregnancy in multiple sclerosis. Repertoires were generated with immunoSEQ multiplex PCR, while TCRdb's copy carries only in-frame clones and drops some. This table has 22,000 or so clones, roughly nine tenths appearing once. The source was CD4+ T cells from peripheral blood mononuclear cells, collected after pregnancy. These receptors originate from a female donor in good health, enrolled as a control in a pregnancy study. Both conserved end residues are part of each CDR3. D genes are given only for firm matches. Clone size is given for some rows only: seen once, a few or many times, or a class if the clone is expanded.

j_call cdr3_length v_call d_call clone_size cdr3_aa cdr3_nt
TRBJ1-1 13 TRBV7-9 . . CASSGQGNTEAFF TGTGCCAGCAGTGGGCAGGGGAACACTGAAGCTTTCTTT
TRBJ2-3 12 TRBV2 . . CASKFGGDTQYF TGTGCCAGCAAGTTTGGGGGGGATACGCAGTATTTT
TRBJ2-5 14 TRBV7-9 . . CASSFGGQRETQYF TGTGCCAGCAGCTTCGGGGGACAGAGAGAGACCCAGTACTTC
TRBJ2-7 14 TRBV30 TRBD2 . CAWSVGGRGAEQYF TGTGCCTGGAGTGTCGGTGGGAGGGGAGCCGAGCAGTACTTC
TRBJ1-2 11 TRBV20-1 . . CSASVAAGYTF TGCAGTGCTAGTGTGGCGGCTGGCTACACCTTC
TRBJ2-7 15 TRBV7-9 TRBD1 . CASSSTTGVSYEQYF TGTGCCAGCAGCTCCACAACAGGGGTCAGCTACGAGCAGTACTTC
TRBJ2-6 14 TRBV7-3 . once CASSLYSGANVLTF TGTGCCAGCAGCTTATACTCTGGGGCCAACGTCCTGACTTTC
TRBJ2-1 15 TRBV19 TRBD2 . CASSPGLAGHNEQFF TGTGCCAGTAGTCCTGGACTAGCGGGCCACAATGAGCAGTTCTTC
TRBJ1-1 14 TRBV10-2 . . CASRDLTGSTEAFF TGCGCCAGCAGAGACTTAACAGGGAGCACTGAAGCTTTCTTT
TRBJ1-2 14 TRBV30 TRBD1 once CAWSAQGGAYGYTF TGTGCCTGGAGCGCGCAGGGGGGCGCGTACGGCTACACCTTC
TRBJ2-7 19 TRBV15 TRBD2 . CATSRGLAGGVGMPYEQYF TGTGCCACCAGCAGAGGTCTCGCGGGAGGAGTTGGGATGCCCTACGAGCAGTACTTC
TRBJ2-3 18 TRBV7-3 . . CASSLIGGAALSTDTQYF TGTGCCAGCAGCTTAATAGGGGGGGCAGCCTTAAGCACAGATACGCAGTATTTT
TRBJ1-6 13 TRBV5-4 . . CASSAGWNSPLHF TGTGCCAGCAGCGCAGGGTGGAATTCACCCCTCCACTTT
TRBJ2-7 13 TRBV7-2 TRBD1 . CASSGDRAHEQYF TGTGCCAGTTCGGGGGACAGGGCCCACGAGCAGTACTTC
TRBJ1-3 16 TRBV7-3 . . CASSRGDGSSGNTIYF TGTGCCAGCAGCCGCGGGGACGGTAGCTCTGGAAACACCATATATTTT
TRBJ1-1 15 TRBV10-3 . . CAISESITLSAEAFF TGTGCCATCAGTGAGTCAATAACGTTGAGCGCTGAAGCTTTCTTT
TRBJ1-1 13 TRBV7-2 . . CASSYVGGARAFF TGTGCCAGCAGCTACGTTGGGGGCGCGAGAGCTTTCTTT
TRBJ2-3 15 TRBV7-2 TRBD2 . CASRAGGSSTDTQYF TGTGCCAGCCGAGCGGGGGGGAGTAGCACAGATACGCAGTATTTT
TRBJ2-3 14 TRBV19 TRBD1 . CATSDRGGTDTQYF TGTGCCACCTCGGACAGGGGAGGAACAGATACGCAGTATTTT
TRBJ2-1 15 TRBV5-1 TRBD2 . CASSPREGGSNEQFF TGCGCCAGCAGCCCGAGGGAGGGCGGGTCCAATGAGCAGTTCTTC
TRBJ2-1 16 TRBV9 . . CASSSRRGLTYNEQFF TGTGCCAGCAGTTCTAGACGCGGGCTAACCTACAATGAGCAGTTCTTC
TRBJ1-2 12 TRBV6-5 . few CASRSTVGGYTF TGTGCCAGCAGGTCCACAGTCGGCGGCTACACCTTC
TRBJ2-2 14 TRBV7-3 . . CASSLGGGTGELFF TGTGCCAGCAGCTTAGGGGGCGGCACCGGGGAGCTGTTTTTT
TRBJ1-3 15 TRBV7-9 TRBD1 . CASSRGTVSGNTIYF TGTGCCAGCAGCCGAGGGACAGTCTCTGGAAACACCATATATTTT
TRBJ2-3 15 TRBV11-1 TRBD2 . CASSSSGGITDTQYF TGTGCCAGCAGCTCTAGCGGGGGGATCACAGATACGCAGTATTTT
TRBJ2-5 13 TRBV2 . . CASQGFGQETQYF TGTGCCAGCCAGGGGTTTGGGCAAGAGACCCAGTACTTC
TRBJ1-4 16 TRBV5-1 TRBD1 . CASSLAAGTGDEKLFF TGCGCCAGCAGCTTGGCCGCCGGGACAGGGGATGAAAAACTGTTTTTT
TRBJ2-7 15 TRBV28 . . CASSLRLDPVGEQYF TGTGCCAGCAGTTTAAGGCTAGACCCCGTCGGAGAGCAGTACTTC
TRBJ2-1 14 TRBV30 TRBD2 . CAWTPGLAGGEQFF TGTGCCTGGACCCCGGGACTAGCGGGAGGTGAGCAGTTCTTC
TRBJ1-5 12 TRBV7-2 . . CASSDSNQPQHF TGTGCCAGCTCAGATAGCAATCAGCCCCAGCATTTT
TRBJ1-5 14 TRBV7-2 . few CASSLYTSNQPQHF TGTGCCAGCAGCTTGTACACTAGCAATCAGCCCCAGCATTTT
TRBJ2-1 13 TRBV10-3 . . CAISARADNEQFF TGTGCCATCAGTGCCCGAGCGGACAATGAGCAGTTCTTC
TRBJ2-1 16 TRBV4-1 TRBD2 . CASSQEAGGPVNEQFF TGCGCCAGCAGCCAAGAAGCGGGGGGCCCCGTCAATGAGCAGTTCTTC
TRBJ2-1 18 TRBV11-2 TRBD2 . CASSLDRGASGRRYEQFF TGTGCCAGCAGCTTAGATCGGGGCGCTAGCGGGAGACGGTATGAGCAGTTCTTC
TRBJ1-1 14 TRBV6-1 . once CASSGTAMNTEAFF TGTGCCAGCAGTGGGACAGCTATGAACACTGAAGCTTTCTTT
TRBJ1-3 16 TRBV18 TRBD1 . CASSPNPTGLGNTIYF TGTGCCAGCTCACCCAACCCGACAGGGCTTGGAAACACCATATATTTT
TRBJ2-3 17 TRBV28 TRBD2 . CASSLLPSGRVADTQYF TGTGCCAGCAGTTTACTTCCAAGCGGGAGGGTTGCAGATACGCAGTATTTT
TRBJ2-1 14 TRBV30 TRBD2 . CAWRAAGVQWEQFF TGTGCCTGGAGAGCTGCGGGGGTACAATGGGAGCAGTTCTTC
TRBJ2-7 15 TRBV18 TRBD2 . CASSPQGLAGSEQYF TGTGCCAGCTCACCACAGGGGCTAGCGGGCAGCGAGCAGTACTTC
TRBJ2-7 14 TRBV19 TRBD2 . CASQLAGGAYEQYF TGTGCCAGTCAACTAGCGGGAGGGGCCTACGAGCAGTACTTC
TRBJ2-3 12 TRBV6-5 . . CASSASSDTQYF TGTGCCAGCAGTGCCTCTAGCGATACGCAGTATTTT
TRBJ1-3 18 TRBV28 . . CASRGIPGLAGDGNTIYF TGTGCCAGCAGGGGAATTCCGGGACTAGCGGGGGACGGAAACACCATATATTTT
TRBJ2-7 14 TRBV11-1 TRBD1 . CASSRQGASGEQYF TGTGCCAGCAGCAGACAGGGGGCATCTGGCGAGCAGTACTTC
TRBJ2-5 15 TRBV18 TRBD1 . CASSSNRGRGETQYF TGTGCCAGCTCATCCAACAGGGGGCGAGGGGAGACCCAGTACTTC
TRBJ2-5 13 TRBV30 . . CAWSVQVQETQYF TGTGCCTGGAGTGTACAAGTCCAAGAGACCCAGTACTTC